Listed here is a single T cell receptor (beta chain). Original analysis: Reference gene primer amplification gave estimated nucleated cell counts. TCRdb's copy holds only in-frame clones and misses some; the assay was immunoSEQ multiplex PCR. V and J calls plus clone size are reproduced from that table; the DNA served to infer D and trimming. The sample carries about 140,000 clones, around nine tenths recorded once. This entry is derived from a study of blood T cell repertoires in COVID-19. Looking at the study overall: From the United States, Italy and Spain came samples of acute and convalescent COVID-19. In each case, the material was cDNA or gDNA derived from T cells, B-cell-depleted T cells, or PBMCs.

V shed 7 bases, J shed 4 bases, and the junction held 3 bases outside the gene matches. The germline gives CDR1 SGHRS, CDR2 YFSETQ. The CDR3 consists of 13 residues. The chain carries TRBV5-1 and TRBJ2-2; TRBD1 matches at 8 bases. This clonotype originated in a woman aged 40-49 years with acute or convalescent COVID-19. The sequencing input was peripheral blood. The CDR3 sequence is CASRTGSTGELFF. In nucleotides, the CDR3 is TGCGCCAGCCGGACAGGGAGCACCGGGGAGCTGTTTTTT.